The clone carrying this T cell receptor beta chain has more than one count but fewer than ten. The data were taken from a study of T cells in Graves' hyperthyroidism and ophthalmopathy. RNA transcripts provided the source from which TCR beta CDR3 regions were amplified. With the HTBI primer set, the TCR CDR3 went through a first round of RT-PCR. TCRdb reprocessed the multiplex PCR reads with MiXCR, giving one entry per CDR3 protein. The sample carries roughly 200,000 distinct CDR3 sequences, approximately 20% recorded once. Clinical symptoms, serum thyroxine, TRAb, thyroid ultrasound and orbital computed tomography informed diagnoses. The authors took PBMCs from 10 ml fresh peripheral blood. The material sequenced was blood. The TCR was taken from a man in his forties with Graves' hyperthyroidism.

CDR3 sequence reads: CSARVPNTGELFF. CDR3 nucleotides: TGCAGTGCTAGAGTACCAAACACCGGGGAGCTGTTTTTT. The chain couples TRBV20-1 to TRBJ2-2; D ambiguous. The V gene's germline CDR1 is DFQATT and CDR2 SNEGSKA (reference sequence). V shed 1 base and J shed 2 bases, with 5 bases lying between them. There are 13 residues in the CDR3.